This entry lists 15 T cell receptor beta chains sequenced from one sample in a study of blood T cell repertoires in COVID-19. Sequencing used immunoSEQ multiplex PCR; TCRdb keeps in-frame clones, though not all of them. In the table there are some 170,000 clones, 80% to 90% of which are singletons. Source material: peripheral blood. These receptors all stem from a woman between 45 and 65 years old with acute or convalescent COVID-19.

The V and J genes are TRBV12-3 or TRBV12-4 and TRBJ2-7; TRBD2 is a possible D gene (7 bases). Trimming left V 4 bases short and J 2 bases short, with 9 bases between. The CDR3 has 13 amino acids. The CDR3 sequence is CASSWGGAYEQYF. DNA for the CDR3: TGTGCCAGCAGTTGGGGGGGCGCCTACGAGCAGTACTTC.

The rearrangement uses TRBV29-1 and TRBJ2-5; TRBD1 matches 8 bases. The germline V gene encodes CDR1 SQVTM and CDR2 ANQGSEA. CDR3 size: 13 residues. V trimming: 3 bases; J trimming: 4 bases; junction bases outside the gene matches: 4. The CDR3 bases are TGCAGCGTTGATAACAGGGGGATAGAGACCCAGTACTTC. This gives the protein CSVDNRGIETQYF. Full variable domain (outside the CDR3, taken from reference TRBV29-1 and TRBJ2-5): SAVISQKPSRDICQRGTSLTIQCQVDSQVTMMFWYRQQPGQSLTLIATANQGSEATYESGFVIDKFPISRPNLTFSTLTVSNMSPEDSSIYLCSVDNRGIETQYFGPGTRLLVL.

The rearrangement links TRBV27 to TRBJ2-1, with D possibly being TRBD2 (5 bases). The CDR3 has 15 amino acids. The germline V gene encodes CDR1 MNHEY and CDR2 SMNVEV (reference sequence). V lost 5 bases and J lost 2, with 13 bases in between. The CDR3 DNA reads TGTGCCAGCAGTCCGGGGAAGTACGCCTACAATGAGCAGTTCTTC. Its protein product is CASSPGKYAYNEQFF.

The chain is built from TRBV4-3 and TRBJ1-2; 7 nucleotides line up with TRBD1. V lost 0 bases and J lost 8; bases outside the gene matches: 3. Germline V lookup: CDR1 LGHNA, CDR2 YSLEER. The CDR3 has 13 residues. CDR3 sequence (DNA): TGCGCCAGCAGCCAAGAAGGGACAGTGGGCTACACCTTC. As protein: CASSQEGTVGYTF.

J is TRBJ1-6 and V is TRBV10-3; D ambiguous. The CDR3 sequence is 17 residues long. Trimming cost V 3 bases and J 5 bases, with 17 bases left between them. The germline CDR1 and CDR2 sequences are ENHRY and SYGVKD. The CDR3 sequence is CAISERHPVTDNSPLHF. Here the CDR3 DNA reads TGTGCCATCAGTGAAAGACACCCGGTTACGGATAATTCACCCCTCCACTTT.

This clone occurred once. CDR3 in amino acids: CASSFPGLAGGLGELFF. The CDR3 nucleotides are TGTGCCAGCAGCTTCCCTGGACTAGCGGGGGGCCTCGGGGAGCTGTTTTTT. The rearrangement uses TRBV7-2 and TRBJ2-2; 14 bases map to TRBD2. CDR1 and CDR2 from the germline V gene are SGHTA and FQGNSA. Losses at the gene ends were 3 bases for V and 7 bases for J; bases not matched to a gene: 7. This CDR3 contains 17 residues.

The chain joins TRBV29-1 to TRBJ2-5, with D possibly being TRBD2 (5 bases). This CDR3 contains 10 residues. The V gene lost 6 bases and the J gene lost 7 bases, with 9 bases spanning the gap. Germline lookup yields CDR1 SQVTM and CDR2 ANQGSEA. This chain's CDR3 is CSVSRGTQYF. As DNA, the CDR3 is TGCAGCGTCTCCCGGGGGACCCAGTACTTC.

The chain couples TRBV12-3 or TRBV12-4 to TRBJ1-2; D ambiguous. CDR3 length: 13 residues. The V end was cut by 3 bases, the J end by 3 bases, with 8 bases between. Here the CDR3 DNA reads TGTGCCAGCAGTTTGAGGGAAGACTATGGCTACACCTTC. Protein sequence: CASSLREDYGYTF.

V and J are TRBV19 and TRBJ1-2; D gene unclear. The CDR3 totals 18 residues. Germline V gives CDR1 LNHDA, CDR2 SQIVND (reference sequence). V shed 6 bases and J shed 3 bases, with 26 bases lying between them. This CDR3 is CASSRKAGILLLYYGYTF. The CDR3 DNA is TGTGCCAGTAGCCGGAAGGCGGGGATATTATTACTATACTATGGCTACACCTTC.

This clone has a handful of counts. V usage is TRBV7-2 and J usage is TRBJ1-6; maybe TRBD1 (6 bases). The ends were cut back, 4 bases at V and 7 bases at J, with 14 bases in the middle. The CDR3 has 15 amino acids. Germline-derived CDR1 and CDR2 are SGHTA and FQGNSA. The CDR3 DNA sequence: TGTGCCAGCAGCTCGGTTGGGGGCGCGAATTCACCCCTCCACTTT. This gives the protein CASSSVGGANSPLHF. Based on the CDR3 plus reference TRBV7-2 and TRBJ1-6, the full variable domain is GAGVSQSPSNKVTEKGKDVELRCDPISGHTALYWYRQSLGQGLEFLIYFQGNSAPDKSGLPSDRFSAERTGGSVSTLTIQRTQQEDSAVYLCASSSVGGANSPLHFGNGTRLTVT.

This clone has only a few counts. The genes are TRBV15 and TRBJ1-3; no clear D gene. CDR1 is LNHNV, CDR2 YYDKDF, per germline (reference sequence). The CDR3 sequence is 14 residues long. V lost 5 bases and J lost 0, with 8 bases in between. The CDR3 loop is CATSERSSGNTIYF. In DNA form, the CDR3 reads TGTGCCACCAGCGAACGGAGCTCTGGAAACACCATATATTTT.

This chain links TRBV14 with TRBJ1-2, with TRBD1 matching 9 bases. V lost 3 bases to trimming and J lost 2 bases; unmatched junction nucleotides: 4. The germline gives CDR1 SGHDN, CDR2 FVKESK. This CDR3 region has 15 residues. In nucleotides, the CDR3 is TGTGCCAGCAGCCAGGGGACAGGGAACAACTATGGCTACACCTTC. It encodes CASSQGTGNNYGYTF.

The chain links TRBV5-6 to TRBJ2-7, with D tentatively TRBD2 (6 bases). Trimming shortened V by 2 bases and J by 0 bases, and 9 bases separated the two germline ends. Germline CDR1 and CDR2: SGHDT and YYEEEE. The CDR3 extends over 14 amino acids. The DNA for the CDR3 is TGTGCCAGCAGCTTCGCGGGGAGCTCCTACGAGCAGTACTTC. It specifies CASSFAGSSYEQYF.

This clone was observed a handful of times. The chain is built from TRBV6-2 or TRBV6-3 and TRBJ1-1, with D uncertain. The CDR3 covers 13 residues. Per the germline V gene, CDR1 is MNHEY and CDR2 is SVGEGT. Trimming removed 4 bases from V and 5 bases from J, with 11 bases in between. CDR3 loop: CASSFPGGTEAFF. The CDR3 bases are TGTGCCAGCAGTTTTCCGGGTGGAACTGAAGCTTTCTTT.

The gene calls are TRBV7-2 and TRBJ1-5; a possible D gene is TRBD1 (5 bases). Trimming took 5 bases from V and 1 from J, leaving 18 bases between them. The CDR3 contains 17 residues. Germline V gene lookup returns CDR1 SGHTA and CDR2 FQGNSA. CDR3 nucleotides: TGTGCCAGCAGCGCCCCCGCCCCGGGGGTGAGCAATCAGCCCCAGCATTTT. Its protein product is CASSAPAPGVSNQPQHF. The full variable domain, completed using reference TRBV7-2 and TRBJ1-5, is GAGVSQSPSNKVTEKGKDVELRCDPISGHTALYWYRQSLGQGLEFLIYFQGNSAPDKSGLPSDRFSAERTGGSVSTLTIQRTQQEDSAVYLCASSAPAPGVSNQPQHFGDGTRLSIL.